What follows describes a single TCR beta chain. Its antigen is undetermined. TCRdb passed the 5' RACE reads through MiXCR, listing each CDR3 protein once. Of about 700,000 distinct CDR3 sequences listed, over 8.5% are singletons. The CDR3 is 13 amino acids. Per germline, CDR1 LGHNA and CDR2 YSLEER. Trimming pared 6 bases from V and 8 bases from J, leaving 16 bases between. The sample originates from a study of identical twins. Whole-study results and caveats: Abundant beta clonotypes from cord blood bore fewer insertions; memory repertoires lacked this pattern.

The data also belong to a second study, concerning yellow fever vaccine responses in identical twins.

The sequenced material came from PBMCs. This clonotype was sampled from a woman aged 18-29 years in good health. J is TRBJ1-2 and V is TRBV4-3; D unresolved. CDR3 region: CASSSSSLYGYTF. DNA for the CDR3: TGCGCCAGCAGTTCCTCCAGCCTCTACGGCTACACCTTC.